One and the same sample provided the 31 T cell receptor beta chains below, sequenced in a study of blood T cells in healthy people across ages. Alongside a J-beta primer mix, a sample-barcoded 5' primer served in a second PCR lasting roughly 6 to 11 cycles. TCRdb re-derived calls from the 5' RACE reads in MiXCR, one entry per CDR3 protein. This sample has about 640,000 distinct CDR3 sequences, with around two fifths found just once. The source material was blood. These receptors all come from a man older than 75 in good health.

J is TRBJ1-4 and V is TRBV20-1, with 10 positions matching TRBD1. The CDR3 is made up of 14 amino acids. CDR1 is DFQATT and CDR2 is SNEGSKA in the germline V gene (reference sequence). J was trimmed by 7 bases and V by 1 base; bases with no gene match: 3. CDR3 sequence (DNA): TGCAGTGCTAGAGGACAGGGGGCCGGTGAAAAACTGTTTTTT. This sequence encodes CSARGQGAGEKLFF.

This clonotype was observed many times. This sequence joins TRBV29-1 and TRBJ1-2, with D unresolved. V shed 4 bases and J shed 6 bases, with 12 bases lying between them. Germline V gives CDR1 SQVTM, CDR2 ANQGSEA. The CDR3 consists of 12 residues. The CDR3 loop reads CSVGRRRDGYTF. CDR3 DNA: TGCAGCGTTGGGAGGCGAAGGGATGGCTACACCTTC.

The chain carries TRBV3-1 and TRBJ2-7; D not certain. The CDR3 runs to 15 residues. Per germline, CDR1 LGHDT and CDR2 YNNKEL (reference sequence). Trimming left V 3 bases short and J 0 bases short, with 12 bases between. CDR3 residues: CASSQTRLHSYEQYF. The DNA of the CDR3 is TGTGCCAGCAGCCAGACCAGACTGCACTCCTACGAGCAGTACTTC.

This clonotype appeared a few times. This sequence joins TRBV6-6 and TRBJ2-6; D might be TRBD1 or TRBD2, each matching 6 bases. Looked up from germline, CDR1 is MNHNY and CDR2 is SVGAGI (reference sequence). V dropped 3 bases and J dropped 3 bases, with 12 bases sitting between them. This CDR3 has 16 amino acids. The CDR3 DNA reads as TGTGCCAGCAGTTATACGGGGGCGGTTGGGGCCAACGTCCTGACTTTC. Encoded protein: CASSYTGAVGANVLTF.

This clonotype occurred a few times. The V call is TRBV5-5, the J call TRBJ1-5; 7 bases are shared with TRBD1. Germline CDR1 reads SGHKS; CDR2 reads YYEKEE (reference sequence). J lost 7 bases, V lost 4 bases, and 11 bases had no gene match. This CDR3 contains 15 residues. The CDR3 DNA is TGTGCCAGCAGCGGACAGGCGCCGGGGGGACAGCCCCAGCATTTT. It translates to CASSGQAPGGQPQHF.

This clonotype was seen a few times. The chain couples TRBV6-6 to TRBJ2-4; D gene uncertain. V dropped 9 bases and J dropped 6 bases, with 12 bases sitting between them. The CDR3 spans 12 residues. CDR1 MNHNY and CDR2 SVGAGI come from the germline V gene (reference sequence). The CDR3: CASRVDINIQYF. The CDR3 DNA reads TGTGCCAGTCGGGTGGATATAAACATTCAGTACTTC.

The genes are TRBV4-2 and TRBJ2-7; TRBD2 aligns across 7 bases. Unmatched junction bases numbered 11, after V lost 1 base and J lost 5 bases. This CDR3 has 16 residues. Germline V gives CDR1 LGHNA, CDR2 YNFKEQ. The CDR3 nucleotides are TGTGCCAGCAGCCAAGCTATGGGAGCGGGAAGCGACGAGCAGTACTTC. This encodes CASSQAMGAGSDEQYF.

This clonotype was found many times. The V gene is TRBV7-2, the J gene TRBJ2-1; D uncertain. The CDR3 extends over 17 amino acids. V lost 1 base and J 0 bases, leaving 13 bases between the germline ends. The V gene's germline CDR1 is SGHTA and CDR2 FQGNSA. The CDR3 DNA follows: TGTGCCAGCAGCTTAGGGGCGGCGGAGAGCTCCTACAATGAGCAGTTCTTC. It codes for CASSLGAAESSYNEQFF.

This clonotype was observed a handful of times. DNA for the CDR3: TGTGCCAGCAGCTTAAGGGTCTTAAAGACCCAGTACTTC. Translation gives CASSLRVLKTQYF. V and J are TRBV7-9 and TRBJ2-5; D gene uncertain. This CDR3 contains 13 residues. The V gene lost 2 bases and the J gene lost 6 bases, with 10 bases spanning the gap. Germline V lookup: CDR1 SEHNR, CDR2 FQNEAQ (reference sequence).

V gene TRBV6-2 or TRBV6-3 combines with J gene TRBJ2-1; D is unclear. The CDR3 spans 14 residues. V lost 6 bases, J lost 6 bases, and 15 bases lay in between. Germline lookup yields CDR1 MNHEY and CDR2 SVGEGT. DNA of the CDR3: TGTGCCAGCAGCCAGGTGGTTGCGGTCAATGAGCAGTTCTTC. It translates to CASSQVVAVNEQFF.

This clonotype was detected a few times. The rearrangement uses TRBV7-2 and TRBJ2-2, with a weak D call TRBD1 (6 bases). This CDR3 has 16 residues. CDR1 and CDR2 (germline): SGHTA, FQGNSA. Trimming shortened V by 6 bases and J by 0 bases, and 14 bases separated the two germline ends. As DNA, the CDR3 is TGTGCCAGCAGGACAGGTGGTGCGTCGAACACCGGGGAGCTGTTTTTT. It yields the protein CASRTGGASNTGELFF.

The rearrangement joins TRBV7-2 to TRBJ2-1; D is uncertain. The DNA end lines up better with TRBJ2-7; the J call may be wrong. The CDR3 is 17 amino acids. CDR1 and CDR2 (germline): SGHTA, FQGNSA. The CDR3 here is CASSLAQRRSSYNEQYF. The CDR3 DNA is TGTGCCAGCAGCTTAGCGCAGCGTCGGAGCTCCTACAATGAGCAGTACTTC.

V gene TRBV12-3 or TRBV12-4 combines with J gene TRBJ2-5; D is ambiguous. This CDR3 comprises 12 residues. Between the trimmed V and J ends, which lost 7 bases and 7 bases, there was a span of 13 bases. CDR3 DNA sequence: TGTGCCAGCAATCCTCAAGTTGGGACCCAGTACTTC. It translates to CASNPQVGTQYF.

This clonotype has a count of ten or more. The chain is built from TRBV10-2 and TRBJ2-7; 12 bases agree with TRBD2. The CDR3 totals 18 residues. J lost 5 bases, V lost 0 bases, and 11 bases had no gene match. Germline CDR1 reads WSHSY; CDR2 reads SAAADI. The CDR3 sequence: CASSESVSSGGVIDEQYF. In DNA form, the CDR3 reads TGCGCCAGCAGTGAGTCGGTGTCTAGCGGGGGGGTTATAGACGAGCAGTACTTC.

The V gene is TRBV25-1, the J gene TRBJ1-2; D might be TRBD1 (6 bases). V was shortened by 3 bases and J by 2 bases, with 10 bases between the two germline ends. This CDR3 spans 14 amino acids. CDR1 and CDR2 from the germline V gene are MGHDK and SYGVNS. The CDR3 region is CASSDAGANYGYTF. Written as DNA, the CDR3 is TGTGCCAGCAGTGACGCGGGGGCAAACTATGGCTACACCTTC.

The chain couples TRBV20-1 to TRBJ2-4; 13 bases align to TRBD2. The DNA end is more similar to TRBJ2-7, so the J call may be wrong. Germline V gene data show CDR1 as DFQATT and CDR2 as SNEGSKA (reference sequence). This CDR3 region has 18 residues. The CDR3 spells CSARATSGRTVSAYEQYF. CDR3 DNA: TGCAGTGCTAGAGCGACTAGCGGGAGGACGGTTAGCGCCTACGAGCAGTACTTC.

This chain links TRBV28 with TRBJ2-3, with D perhaps given as TRBD1 or TRBD2 (7 bases each). The V end lost 3 bases, the J end lost 6 bases, and 16 bases lay between the germline ends. The CDR3 covers 15 residues. The germline CDR1 and CDR2 sequences are MDHEN and SYDVKM. The CDR3, as DNA: TGTGCCAGCAGTTTGCCAGGGGGGGGCCCGGATACGCAGTATTTT. This sequence encodes CASSLPGGGPDTQYF.

This clonotype occurred a few times. This chain joins TRBV4-3 and TRBJ2-7, with 13 bases matching TRBD2. Germline CDR1 LGHNA, CDR2 YSLEER. V was pared by 3 bases and J by 2 bases, with 7 bases of the junction left unmatched. This CDR3 is 17 amino acids long. Here the CDR3 DNA reads TGCGCCAGCAGCCAGACACTAGCGGGGGGGCCGACCTACGAGCAGTACTTC. Translating gives CASSQTLAGGPTYEQYF.

In its sample, this clonotype was seen a few times. CDR3 amino acids: CATNQNTGELFF. CDR3 nucleotides: TGTGCCACCAACCAAAACACCGGGGAGCTGTTTTTT. V usage is TRBV24-1 and J usage is TRBJ2-2; D gene uncertain. CDR3 length: 12 amino acids. Trimming shortened V by 8 bases and J by 2 bases, and 5 bases separated the two germline ends. Per germline, CDR1 KGHDR and CDR2 SFDVKD.

This clonotype was picked up a small number of times. The J gene is TRBJ1-2, the V gene TRBV28; the match to TRBD1 covers 7 bases. Germline lookup yields CDR1 MDHEN and CDR2 SYDVKM. The CDR3 sequence is 14 residues long. The V segment lost 5 bases and the J segment 2 bases; nucleotides outside the gene matches: 5. CDR3 bases: TGTGCCAGCAGTCCTCTGGACAGGAACTATGGCTACACCTTC. Its protein product is CASSPLDRNYGYTF.

The genes are TRBV18 and TRBJ2-1; D gene uncertain. The CDR3 has 15 residues. Germline V gene lookup returns CDR1 KGHSH and CDR2 LQKENI. Trimming stripped 0 bases from V and 2 bases from J, with 8 bases between. CDR3 protein: CASSPPLRAYNEQFF. The CDR3 DNA follows: TGTGCCAGCTCACCACCTTTAAGGGCCTACAATGAGCAGTTCTTC. Filled out from reference TRBV18 and TRBJ2-1, the complete variable domain reads NAGVMQNPRHLVRRRGQEARLRCSPMKGHSHVYWYRQLPEEGLKFMVYLQKENIIDESGMPKERFSAEFPKEGPSILRIQQVVRGDSAAYFCASSPPLRAYNEQFFGPGTRLTVL.

This clonotype occurred a few times. This chain links TRBV4-3 with TRBJ1-2; TRBD1 aligns across 10 bases. The V segment lost 4 bases and the J segment 4 bases; nucleotides outside the gene matches: 9. The CDR3 runs 16 residues. Germline CDR1 reads LGHNA; CDR2 reads YSLEER. Here the CDR3 reads CASSLKGGQGPYGYTF. DNA for the CDR3: TGCGCCAGCAGCCTCAAAGGGGGACAGGGGCCCTATGGCTACACCTTC.

This clonotype was detected only once. The V and J genes are TRBV3-1 and TRBJ2-3; D not resolved. With 4 bases removed from V and 4 bases from J, the gap between germline ends came to 12 bases. Per the germline V gene, CDR1 is LGHDT and CDR2 is YNNKEL (reference sequence). The CDR3 has 14 amino acids. The CDR3 DNA reads as TGTGCCAGCAGCCTACGGCCGCCCGCAGATACGCAGTATTTT. The encoded protein is CASSLRPPADTQYF.

The chain links TRBV15 to TRBJ2-7; no reliable D call. Trimming removed 0 bases at V and 0 bases at J, with 12 bases between. The CDR3 spans 16 residues. CDR1 LNHNV and CDR2 YYDKDF come from the germline V gene (reference sequence). CDR3 DNA: TGTGCCACCAGCAGAGACGGCGGAGCTAGCTCCTACGAGCAGTACTTC. It codes for CATSRDGGASSYEQYF.

J is TRBJ2-2 and V is TRBV5-1, with 13 bases that match TRBD2. The germline V gene has CDR1 SGHRS and CDR2 YFSETQ. After removal of 5 bases from V and 4 bases from J, the junction contained 2 bases not matched to a gene. The CDR3 spans 15 residues. The CDR3 nucleotides read TGCGCCAGCAGAACTAGCGGGGGGGCCACCGGGGAGCTGTTTTTT. Its protein product is CASRTSGGATGELFF.

The chain links TRBV7-6 to TRBJ2-2; D uncertain. This CDR3 is 14 amino acids long. Germline V gene data show CDR1 as SGHVS and CDR2 as FNYEAQ. The V gene lost 0 bases and the J gene lost 3 bases, with 5 bases spanning the gap. The CDR3 nucleotides are TGTGCCAGCAGCTTAGCTCTAGACACCGGGGAGCTGTTTTTT. Translation gives CASSLALDTGELFF.

In its sample, this clonotype was seen a few times. The V call is TRBV20-1, the J call TRBJ2-2; a possible D gene is TRBD2 (5 bases). Germline CDR1 DFQATT, CDR2 SNEGSKA (reference sequence). The CDR3 has 15 amino acids. V shed 6 bases and J shed 6 bases, with 20 bases lying between them. Here the CDR3 DNA reads TGCAGTGCCCCCGGTGGGCTAGCTGGGGCCGGGGAGCTGTTTTTT. Translation: CSAPGGLAGAGELFF.

The V and J genes are TRBV4-1 and TRBJ2-7; TRBD2 matches 9 bases. From germline, CDR1 is MGHRA and CDR2 YSYEKL. V trimming: 1 base; J trimming: 0 bases; junction bases outside the gene matches: 1. The CDR3 has 15 amino acids. CDR3 loop: CASSQGTSASYEQYF. The DNA of the CDR3 is TGCGCCAGCAGCCAAGGGACTAGCGCCTCCTACGAGCAGTACTTC.

This clonotype was detected only once. The chain recombines TRBV24-1 with TRBJ2-1; TRBD1 matches 7 bases. The CDR3 totals 16 residues. Trimming took 3 bases from V and 4 from J; bases not matched to a gene: 8. In germline, CDR1 is KGHDR, CDR2 SFDVKD. This CDR3 reads CATSDPTGTEYNEQFF. The CDR3 DNA reads TGTGCCACCAGTGATCCAACCGGGACAGAATACAATGAGCAGTTCTTC.

The chain links TRBV6-2 or TRBV6-3 to TRBJ2-5; tentative D call: TRBD2 (5 bases). V was trimmed by 6 bases and J by 5 bases, leaving 16 bases between them. The CDR3 has 14 residues. The germline gives CDR1 MNHEY, CDR2 SVGEGT. CDR3 amino acids: CASRTGFRGETQYF. The CDR3, as DNA: TGTGCCAGCAGAACGGGATTCCGAGGGGAGACCCAGTACTTC.

This clonotype was counted a few times. The rearrangement links TRBV29-1 to TRBJ2-2; 8 nucleotides line up with TRBD2. CDR3 length equals 13 residues. Germline CDR1 SQVTM, CDR2 ANQGSEA. J lost 5 bases, V lost 4 bases, and 3 bases had no gene match. The CDR3 protein is CSVVAGRTGELFF. DNA of the CDR3: TGCAGCGTTGTAGCGGGGCGGACCGGGGAGCTGTTTTTT.